Listed below are T cell receptor beta chains from one sample, sequenced in a study of cytomegalovirus exposure and HLA in healthy donors. Sequencing used immunoSEQ multiplex PCR; TCRdb keeps in-frame clones, though not all of them. The table includes roughly 180,000 clones, around 80% detected once. The specimen sequenced was PBMCs. These TCRs come from a young woman in good health and CMV-seropositive. The CDR3 runs from the conserved cysteine through the conserved F or W. A D gene is named only where the DNA matches it firmly. Rows may omit the clone size; those that give it use once, few, many or a size class.

CDR3 DNA: TGTGCCAGCAGCCGAGCGGGGGCAGGAACCGGGGAGCTGTTTTTT
CDR3 protein: CASSRAGAGTGELFF
V gene: TRBV5-4
D gene: TRBD2
CDR3 length: 15
clone size: -
J gene: TRBJ2-2

CDR3 DNA: TGTGCCAGCAGTTACGTAGGGGTGGAGACCCAGTACTTC
CDR3 protein: CASSYVGVETQYF
V gene: TRBV6-5
D gene: -
CDR3 length: 13
clone size: -
J gene: TRBJ2-5

CDR3 DNA: TGTGCCAGCAGCCAAGAAGCCGGGGGGGCCCTCGGGACCCAGTACTTC
CDR3 protein: CASSQEAGGALGTQYF
V gene: TRBV4-2
D gene: TRBD2
CDR3 length: 16
clone size: -
J gene: TRBJ2-5

CDR3 DNA: TGTGCCAGCAGCTTACGACTACCTCCCGGGGAGCTGTTTTTT
CDR3 protein: CASSLRLPPGELFF
V gene: TRBV7-2
D gene: -
CDR3 length: 14
clone size: once
J gene: TRBJ2-2

CDR3 DNA: TGTGCCAGCACCCTCCAGGGTGAGGAGCTGTTTTTT
CDR3 protein: CASTLQGEELFF
V gene: TRBV28
D gene: -
CDR3 length: 12
clone size: -
J gene: TRBJ2-2

CDR3 DNA: TGTGCCAGCAGTCGAACCGGGACTAGCTCCCAGGATACGCAGTATTTT
CDR3 protein: CASSRTGTSSQDTQYF
V gene: TRBV9
D gene: TRBD2
CDR3 length: 16
clone size: -
J gene: TRBJ2-3

CDR3 DNA: TGCGCCAGCAGCCCCGGGTACGAGCAGTACTTC
CDR3 protein: CASSPGYEQYF
V gene: TRBV5-1
D gene: -
CDR3 length: 11
clone size: -
J gene: TRBJ2-7

CDR3 DNA: TGTGCCAGTAGTAGACAACCGGGACAGGGGGCGCTTGGCTACACCTTC
CDR3 protein: CASSRQPGQGALGYTF
V gene: TRBV19
D gene: TRBD1
CDR3 length: 16
clone size: -
J gene: TRBJ1-2

CDR3 DNA: TGTGCCAGCAGCTTACCCGGTTCTAGCGCGGGAGAGACCCAGTACTTC
CDR3 protein: CASSLPGSSAGETQYF
V gene: TRBV5-4
D gene: -
CDR3 length: 16
clone size: once
J gene: TRBJ2-5

CDR3 DNA: TGCGCCAGCAGCTTGAACAGACAGAACACTGAAGCTTTCTTT
CDR3 protein: CASSLNRQNTEAFF
V gene: TRBV5-1
D gene: -
CDR3 length: 14
clone size: few
J gene: TRBJ1-1

CDR3 DNA: TGTGCCAGCAGCCCCGTAGGATGGGCCCCGGCGGAGACCCAGTACTTC
CDR3 protein: CASSPVGWAPAETQYF
V gene: TRBV9
D gene: -
CDR3 length: 16
clone size: -
J gene: TRBJ2-5

CDR3 DNA: TGTGCCAGTAGCGACCAACAGGCTGGGCAGCCCCAGCATTTT
CDR3 protein: CASSDQQAGQPQHF
V gene: TRBV19
D gene: -
CDR3 length: 14
clone size: once
J gene: TRBJ1-5

CDR3 DNA: TGTGCCAGCATCATTAGCGGGGGGTCGGGAACCGGGGAGCTGTTTTTT
CDR3 protein: CASIISGGSGTGELFF
V gene: TRBV6-7
D gene: TRBD2
CDR3 length: 16
clone size: -
J gene: TRBJ2-2

CDR3 DNA: TGTGCCAGTAGTGCTACAGGGGTCACTGAAGCTTTCTTT
CDR3 protein: CASSATGVTEAFF
V gene: TRBV19
D gene: TRBD1
CDR3 length: 13
clone size: once
J gene: TRBJ1-1

CDR3 DNA: TGTGCCATCAGTAGGGACACTAACTATGGCTACACCTTC
CDR3 protein: CAISRDTNYGYTF
V gene: TRBV10-3
D gene: -
CDR3 length: 13
clone size: -
J gene: TRBJ1-2

CDR3 DNA: TGTGCCAGCAGTTACGGCGAAGTGAGGACAGATACGCAGTATTTT
CDR3 protein: CASSYGEVRTDTQYF
V gene: TRBV6-6
D gene: -
CDR3 length: 15
clone size: -
J gene: TRBJ2-3